This entry lists 11 T cell receptor beta chains sequenced from one sample in a study of T cells in Graves' hyperthyroidism and ophthalmopathy. What was amplified from RNA transcripts were TCR beta CDR3 regions. First-round RT-PCR targeting the TCR CDR3 was performed with the HTBI primer set. One entry per CDR3 protein results from TCRdb running MiXCR on the multiplex PCR reads. The profile shows more than 450,000 distinct CDR3 sequences, approximately 14% of them singletons. The source material was blood. The receptor source for this set is a woman between 35 and 50 years old with Graves' hyperthyroidism.

There are many counts of this clonotype. V usage is TRBV5-1 and J usage is TRBJ2-1; TRBD2 aligns across 9 bases. The germline V gene encodes CDR1 SGHRS and CDR2 YFSETQ. V was clipped by 4 bases and J by 4 bases; unmatched bases: 9. CDR3 length: 16 residues. This CDR3 is CASSPALAGPYNEQFF. The DNA of the CDR3 is TGCGCCAGCAGCCCCGCTCTAGCGGGGCCTTACAATGAGCAGTTCTTC.

The chain combines TRBV2 with TRBJ2-7; 9 bases fit TRBD2. CDR3 length equals 12 residues. V lost 7 bases, J lost 6 bases, and 4 bases stayed unmatched. CDR1 is SNHLY and CDR2 is FYNNEI in the germline V gene. This CDR3 reads CASTSGTGEQYF. In nucleotides, the CDR3 is TGTGCCAGCACTAGCGGGACGGGCGAGCAGTACTTC.

In its sample, this clonotype was seen many times. This rearrangement joins TRBV2 to TRBJ1-1; D is ambiguous. The germline V gene has CDR1 SNHLY and CDR2 FYNNEI. The V end lost 2 bases, the J end lost 1 base, and 8 bases lay between the germline ends. The CDR3 sequence is 14 residues long. The CDR3 DNA reads as TGTGCCAGCAGTGAATGGGCCTCGAACACTGAAGCTTTCTTT. It is translated as CASSEWASNTEAFF. The full variable domain, with the rest looked up from reference TRBV2 and TRBJ1-1, is EPEVTQTPSHQVTQMGQEVILRCVPISNHLYFYWYRQILGQKVEFLVSFYNNEISEKSEIFDDQFSVERPDGSNFTLKIRSTKLEDSAMYFCASSEWASNTEAFFGQGTRLTVV.

This clonotype showed up just a few times. This rearrangement joins TRBV5-1 to TRBJ2-7, with D perhaps matching TRBD2 (7 bases). The ends were cut back, 3 bases at V and 5 bases at J, with 24 bases in the middle. The CDR3 sequence is 17 residues long. Germline-derived CDR1 and CDR2 are SGHRS and YFSETQ. The CDR3 loop reads CASSSGLPGGLVNEQYF. CDR3 DNA: TGCGCCAGCAGCTCAGGACTACCCGGGGGGCTAGTCAACGAGCAGTACTTC.

Ten or more counts support this clonotype. The chain couples TRBV6-1 to TRBJ2-3; TRBD2 might be the D (6 bases). CDR1 MNHNS and CDR2 SASEGT come from the germline V gene. V was pared by 2 bases and J by 2 bases, with 20 bases between. This CDR3 spans 18 amino acids. The CDR3 protein is CASSETSRLASDTDTQYF. CDR3 DNA sequence: TGTGCCAGCAGTGAAACCTCCCGGCTAGCGAGTGACACAGATACGCAGTATTTT.

This clonotype was observed at least ten times. The chain recombines TRBV7-3 with TRBJ2-1; TRBD2 matches 15 bases. Germline trimming cut 5 bases from V and 7 bases from J; bases unmatched to any gene: 12. CDR1 and CDR2 (germline): SGHTA, FQGTGA. The CDR3 is made up of 18 amino acids. This CDR3 reads CASSAGLAGGSYLNEQFF. The DNA for the CDR3 is TGTGCCAGCAGCGCGGGACTAGCGGGAGGTTCTTATCTGAATGAGCAGTTCTTC.

This clonotype has a count of ten or more. V gene TRBV27 combines with J gene TRBJ2-3, with D perhaps TRBD2 (6 bases). Trimming removed 1 base from V and 5 bases from J, with 13 bases in between. Germline V lookup: CDR1 MNHEY, CDR2 SMNVEV (reference sequence). This CDR3 comprises 15 residues. The CDR3 bases are TGTGCCAGCAGTTTATTGACCGGGGGTGAAGATACGCAGTATTTT. This sequence encodes CASSLLTGGEDTQYF.

This clonotype was seen at least ten times. V usage is TRBV12-3 or TRBV12-4 and J usage is TRBJ2-2; D is perhaps TRBD2 (6 bases). The CDR3 spans 15 residues. The V gene lost 7 bases and the J gene lost 6 bases, with 18 bases spanning the gap. For the CDR3, the DNA is TGTGCCAGCATCCCATGGGGCGGGAAGGCCGGGGAGCTGTTTTTT. It translates to CASIPWGGKAGELFF.

V is TRBV20-1 and J is TRBJ2-7, with 11 positions matching TRBD1. The germline V gene encodes CDR1 DFQATT and CDR2 SNEGSKA (reference sequence). This CDR3 region has 13 residues. The V gene end was trimmed by 4 bases and the J gene end by 7 bases; junction bases not matched to a gene: 6. CDR3 sequence reads: CSATSDRGQEQYF. The CDR3 coding sequence is TGCAGTGCTACCTCGGACAGGGGGCAAGAGCAGTACTTC.

This clonotype was found many times. This chain links TRBV27 with TRBJ2-7; 10 bases fit TRBD2. Per germline, CDR1 MNHEY and CDR2 SMNVEV (reference sequence). There are 15 residues in the CDR3. The J segment lost 7 bases and the V segment lost 4 bases, leaving 10 bases of the junction unmatched. Written as DNA, the CDR3 is TGTGCCAGCAGTTCCCCTACTAGCGGGATCGAGGAGCAGTACTTC. This encodes CASSSPTSGIEEQYF.

This clonotype was seen many times. The rearrangement joins TRBV27 to TRBJ2-3; the match to TRBD1 covers 8 bases. Germline CDR1 reads MNHEY; CDR2 reads SMNVEV (reference sequence). The CDR3 totals 16 residues. The J segment lost 1 base and the V segment lost 6 bases, leaving 9 bases of the junction unmatched. The CDR3 DNA sequence: TGTGCCAGCAGGCGAGGGACAGGTCAACGCACAGATACGCAGTATTTT. Its translation: CASRRGTGQRTDTQYF.